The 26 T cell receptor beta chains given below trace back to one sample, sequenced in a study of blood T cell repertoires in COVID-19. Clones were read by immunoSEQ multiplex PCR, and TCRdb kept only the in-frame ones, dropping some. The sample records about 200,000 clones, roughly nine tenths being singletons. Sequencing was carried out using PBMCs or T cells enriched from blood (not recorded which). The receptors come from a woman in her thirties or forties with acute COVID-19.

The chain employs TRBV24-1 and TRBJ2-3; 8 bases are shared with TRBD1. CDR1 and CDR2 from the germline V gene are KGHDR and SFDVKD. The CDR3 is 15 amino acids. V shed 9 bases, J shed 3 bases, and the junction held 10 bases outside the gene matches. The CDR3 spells CATPGGQDLTDTQYF. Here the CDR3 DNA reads TGTGCCACCCCAGGGGGACAGGATTTAACAGATACGCAGTATTTT.

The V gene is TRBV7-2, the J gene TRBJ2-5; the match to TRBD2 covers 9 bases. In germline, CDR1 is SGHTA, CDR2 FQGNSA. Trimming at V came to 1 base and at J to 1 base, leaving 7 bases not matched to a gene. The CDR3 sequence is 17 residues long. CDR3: CASSLVSSGGIQETQYF. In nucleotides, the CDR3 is TGTGCCAGCAGCTTAGTTTCAAGCGGGGGGATCCAAGAGACCCAGTACTTC.

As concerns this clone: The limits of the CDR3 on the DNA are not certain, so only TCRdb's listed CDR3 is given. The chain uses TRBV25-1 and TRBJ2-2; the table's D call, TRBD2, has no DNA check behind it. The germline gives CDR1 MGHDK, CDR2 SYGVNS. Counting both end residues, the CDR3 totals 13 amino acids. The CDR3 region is CASSSSVNGELFF.

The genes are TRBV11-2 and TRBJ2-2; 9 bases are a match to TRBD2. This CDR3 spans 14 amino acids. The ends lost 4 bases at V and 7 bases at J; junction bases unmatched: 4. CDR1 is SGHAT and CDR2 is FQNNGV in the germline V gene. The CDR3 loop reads CASSYLAGYGELFF. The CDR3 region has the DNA TGTGCCAGCAGCTATCTAGCGGGGTACGGGGAGCTGTTTTTT. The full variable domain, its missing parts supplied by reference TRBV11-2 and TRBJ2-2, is EAGVAQSPRYKIIEKRQSVAFWCNPISGHATLYWYQQILGQGPKLLIQFQNNGVVDDSQLPKDRFSAERLKGVDSTLKIQPAKLEDSAVYLCASSYLAGYGELFFGEGSRLTVL.

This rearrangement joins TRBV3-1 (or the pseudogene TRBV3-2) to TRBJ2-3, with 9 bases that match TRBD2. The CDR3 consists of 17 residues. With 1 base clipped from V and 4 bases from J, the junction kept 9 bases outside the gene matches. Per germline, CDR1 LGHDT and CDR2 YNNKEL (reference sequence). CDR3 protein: CASSQVAGGPGPDTQYF. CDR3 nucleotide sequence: TGTGCCAGCAGCCAAGTGGCGGGAGGGCCCGGCCCAGATACGCAGTATTTT.

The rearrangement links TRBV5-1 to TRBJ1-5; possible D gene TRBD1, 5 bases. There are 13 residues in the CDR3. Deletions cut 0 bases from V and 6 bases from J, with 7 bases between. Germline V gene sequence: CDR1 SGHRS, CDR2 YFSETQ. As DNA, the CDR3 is TGCGCCAGCAGCTTGGAAAGGGGTCAGCCCCAGCATTTT. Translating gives CASSLERGQPQHF. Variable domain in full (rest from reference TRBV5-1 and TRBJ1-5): KAGVTQTPRYLIKTRGQQVTLSCSPISGHRSVSWYQQTPGQGLQFLFEYFSETQRNKGNFPGRFSGRQFSNSRSEMNVSTLELGDSALYLCASSLERGQPQHFGDGTRLSIL.

The CDR3 protein is CASRLQGANYGYTF. The CDR3 coding sequence is TGTGCCAGCAGGCTACAGGGGGCTAACTATGGCTACACCTTC. This chain links TRBV27 with TRBJ1-2, with 8 nucleotides matching TRBD1. Germline trimming cut 6 bases from V and 0 bases from J; bases unmatched to any gene: 3. Germline loops: CDR1 MNHEY, CDR2 SMNVEV (reference sequence). CDR3 length equals 14 residues.

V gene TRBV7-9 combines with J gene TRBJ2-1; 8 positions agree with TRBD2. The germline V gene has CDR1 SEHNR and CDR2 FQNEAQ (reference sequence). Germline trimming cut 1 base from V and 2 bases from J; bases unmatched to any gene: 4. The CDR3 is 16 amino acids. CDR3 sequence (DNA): TGTGCCAGCAGCTTAGGGACTAGCAAGGCCTACAATGAGCAGTTCTTC. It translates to CASSLGTSKAYNEQFF. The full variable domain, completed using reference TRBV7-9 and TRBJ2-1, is DTGVSQNPRHKITKRGQNVTFRCDPISEHNRLYWYRQTLGQGPEFLTYFQNEAQLEKSRLLSDRFSAERPKGSFSTLEIQRTEQGDSAMYLCASSLGTSKAYNEQFFGPGTRLTVL.

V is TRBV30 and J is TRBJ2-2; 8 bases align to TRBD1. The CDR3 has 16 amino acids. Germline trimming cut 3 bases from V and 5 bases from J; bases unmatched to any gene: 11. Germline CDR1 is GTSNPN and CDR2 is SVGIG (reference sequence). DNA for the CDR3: TGTGCCTGGAGACCAGGGGGCAGGGTAGATACCGGGGAGCTGTTTTTT. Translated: CAWRPGGRVDTGELFF.

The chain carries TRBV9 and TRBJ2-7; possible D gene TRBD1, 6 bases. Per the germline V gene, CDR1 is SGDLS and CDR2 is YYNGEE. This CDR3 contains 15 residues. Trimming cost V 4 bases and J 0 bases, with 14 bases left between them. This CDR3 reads CASSPGQGSSYEQYF. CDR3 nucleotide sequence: TGTGCCAGCAGCCCGGGGCAGGGGAGCTCCTACGAGCAGTACTTC.

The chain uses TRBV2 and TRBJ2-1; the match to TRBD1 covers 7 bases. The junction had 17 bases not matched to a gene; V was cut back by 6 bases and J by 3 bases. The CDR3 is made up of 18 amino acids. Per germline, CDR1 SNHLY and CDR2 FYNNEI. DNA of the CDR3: TGTGCCAGCAGAGGGGGCTCAGCGGCCGATCATTTCTACAATGAGCAGTTCTTC. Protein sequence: CASRGGSAADHFYNEQFF.

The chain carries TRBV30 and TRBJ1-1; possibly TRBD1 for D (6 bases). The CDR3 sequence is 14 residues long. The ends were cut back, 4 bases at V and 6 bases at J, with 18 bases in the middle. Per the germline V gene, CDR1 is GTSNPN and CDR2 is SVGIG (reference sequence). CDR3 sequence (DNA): TGTGCCTGGACCCCCGGACAGATAATCCCTGAAGCTTTCTTT. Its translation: CAWTPGQIIPEAFF.

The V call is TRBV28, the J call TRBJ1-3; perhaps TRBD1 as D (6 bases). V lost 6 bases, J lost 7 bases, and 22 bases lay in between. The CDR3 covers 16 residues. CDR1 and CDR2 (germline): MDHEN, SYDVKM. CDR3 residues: CASSPFGGLSPNTIYF. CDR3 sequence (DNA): TGTGCCAGCAGCCCCTTTGGGGGCCTGAGCCCGAACACCATATATTTT.

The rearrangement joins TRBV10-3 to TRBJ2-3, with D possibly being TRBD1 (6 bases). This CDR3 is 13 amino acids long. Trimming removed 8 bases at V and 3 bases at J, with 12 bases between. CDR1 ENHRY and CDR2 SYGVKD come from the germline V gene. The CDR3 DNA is TGTGCCATCGAGGGGGAGAGGACAGATACGCAGTATTTT. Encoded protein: CAIEGERTDTQYF.

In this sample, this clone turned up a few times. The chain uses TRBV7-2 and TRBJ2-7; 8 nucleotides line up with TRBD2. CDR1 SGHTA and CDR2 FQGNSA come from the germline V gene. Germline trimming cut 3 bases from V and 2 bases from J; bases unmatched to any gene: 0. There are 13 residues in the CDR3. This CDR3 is CASSLRGAYEQYF. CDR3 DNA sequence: TGTGCCAGCAGCTTGCGGGGGGCCTACGAGCAGTACTTC.

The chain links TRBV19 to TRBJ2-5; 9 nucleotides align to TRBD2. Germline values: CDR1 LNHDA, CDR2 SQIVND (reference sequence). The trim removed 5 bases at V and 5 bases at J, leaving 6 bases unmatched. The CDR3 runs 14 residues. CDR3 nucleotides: TGTGCCAGTAGTCTTCGGACTAGCGACGAGACCCAGTACTTC. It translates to CASSLRTSDETQYF.

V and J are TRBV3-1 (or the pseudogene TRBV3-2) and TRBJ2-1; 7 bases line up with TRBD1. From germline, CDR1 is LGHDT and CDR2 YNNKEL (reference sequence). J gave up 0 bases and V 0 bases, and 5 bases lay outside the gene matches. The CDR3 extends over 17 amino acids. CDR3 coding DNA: TGTGCCAGCAGCCAAGAGACGACAGGGAGCTCCTACAATGAGCAGTTCTTC. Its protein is CASSQETTGSSYNEQFF.

CDR3 amino acids: CASSLGQGGTNEKLFF. Written as DNA, the CDR3 is TGTGCCAGCAGCCTGGGACAGGGGGGAACTAATGAAAAACTGTTTTTT. The chain carries TRBV5-8 and TRBJ1-4, with 11 nucleotides matching TRBD1. CDR3 length: 16 residues. J was trimmed by 1 base and V by 4 bases; bases with no gene match: 3. Germline lookup yields CDR1 SGHTS and CDR2 YDEGEE.

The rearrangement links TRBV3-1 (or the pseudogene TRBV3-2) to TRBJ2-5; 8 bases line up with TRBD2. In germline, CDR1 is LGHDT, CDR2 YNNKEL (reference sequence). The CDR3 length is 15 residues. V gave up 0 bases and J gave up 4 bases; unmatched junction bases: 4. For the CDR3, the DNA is TGTGCCAGCAGCCAAGATTCTGCGGGGGGAGAGACCCAGTACTTC. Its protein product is CASSQDSAGGETQYF.

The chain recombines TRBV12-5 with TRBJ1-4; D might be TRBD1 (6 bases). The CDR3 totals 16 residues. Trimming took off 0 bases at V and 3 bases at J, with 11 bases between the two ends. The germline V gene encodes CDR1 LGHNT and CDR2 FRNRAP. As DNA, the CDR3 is TGTGCTAGTGGTTTGGTACAGGGTACGGCTAATGAAAAACTGTTTTTT. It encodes CASGLVQGTANEKLFF.

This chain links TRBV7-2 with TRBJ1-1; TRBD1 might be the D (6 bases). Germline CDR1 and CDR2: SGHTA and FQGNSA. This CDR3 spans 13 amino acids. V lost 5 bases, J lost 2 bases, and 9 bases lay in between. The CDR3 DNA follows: TGTGCCAGCAGCCACAGGGTTAACACTGAAGCTTTCTTT. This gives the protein CASSHRVNTEAFF.

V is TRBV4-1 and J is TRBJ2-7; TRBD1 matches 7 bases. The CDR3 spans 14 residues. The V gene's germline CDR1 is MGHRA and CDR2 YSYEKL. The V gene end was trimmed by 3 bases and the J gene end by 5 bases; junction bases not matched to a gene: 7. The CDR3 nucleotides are TGCGCCAGCAGCCAGGTGACAGGGTATCACGAGCAGTACTTC. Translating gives CASSQVTGYHEQYF.

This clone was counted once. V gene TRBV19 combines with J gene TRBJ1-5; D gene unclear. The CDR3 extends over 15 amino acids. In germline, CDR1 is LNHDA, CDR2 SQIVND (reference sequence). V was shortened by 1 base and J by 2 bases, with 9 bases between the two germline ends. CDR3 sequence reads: CASSIVAMGNQPQHF. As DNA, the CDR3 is TGTGCCAGTAGTATAGTGGCAATGGGCAATCAGCCCCAGCATTTT.

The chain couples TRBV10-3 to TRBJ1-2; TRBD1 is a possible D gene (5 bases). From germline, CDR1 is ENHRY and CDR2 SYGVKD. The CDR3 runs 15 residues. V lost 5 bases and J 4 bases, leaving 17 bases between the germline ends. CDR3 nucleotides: TGTGCCATCAGTTCTGCCTCGCAGGGTGGCTATGGCTACACCTTC. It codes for CAISSASQGGYGYTF.

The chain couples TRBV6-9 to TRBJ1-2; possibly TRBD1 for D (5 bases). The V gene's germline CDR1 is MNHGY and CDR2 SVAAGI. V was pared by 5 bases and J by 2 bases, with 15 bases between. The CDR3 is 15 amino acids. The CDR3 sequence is CASSKTGGENYGYTF. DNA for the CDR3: TGTGCCAGCAGTAAAACAGGAGGGGAGAACTATGGCTACACCTTC.

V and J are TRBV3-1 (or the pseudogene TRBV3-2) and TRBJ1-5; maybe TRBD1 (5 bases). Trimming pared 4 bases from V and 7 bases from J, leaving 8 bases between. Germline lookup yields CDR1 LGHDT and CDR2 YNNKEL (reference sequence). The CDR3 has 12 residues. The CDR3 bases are TGTGCCAGCAGCCGGGGGGAACAGCCCCAGCATTTT. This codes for CASSRGEQPQHF.